The source of this T cell receptor beta chain is a study of blood T cells in healthy people across ages. Roughly 10 milliliters was the volume of peripheral blood drawn from each donor. This clonotype has a handful of counts. CDR3 length equals 14 residues. The germline V gene encodes CDR1 SGHKS and CDR2 YYEKEE (reference sequence). V lost 3 bases and J 2 bases, leaving 10 bases between the germline ends. Primers used in a second PCR of roughly 7 to 12 cycles were a sample-barcoded 5' primer and a J-beta primer mix. A template-switch adaptor that had 12 random nucleotides put a tag on each cDNA molecule. All samples gave at least 2.5 million CDR3-containing paired-end reads. MiXCR, applied by TCRdb to the 5' RACE reads, yields one record per CDR3 protein. The sample contains under 1,100,000 distinct CDR3 sequences, roughly 24% of which appear only once. The same sample was also studied in work on T cells of mothers and their children. That report adds: The analysis detected no persistent microchimeric T cell clones.

V gene TRBV5-5 combines with J gene TRBJ2-3; D not resolved. The source is a girl aged 2-10 years in good health. Sample: blood. In DNA, the CDR3 is TGTGCCAGCAGCTCCCGACCTACCACAGATACGCAGTATTTT. Protein sequence: CASSSRPTTDTQYF.